This is a list of T cell receptor beta chains from one sample in a study of blood T cell repertoires in COVID-19. The table came from immunoSEQ multiplex PCR; TCRdb's copy has only in-frame clones and leaves some out. The data hold about 160,000 clones, with almost 85% observed a single time. Sequencing was performed on peripheral blood. The receptors here all came from a man between 18 and 29 years old with active or convalescent COVID-19. CDR3s include the opening cysteine and the closing phenylalanine or tryptophan. The D gene is left open where the match is weak. Clone size, where shown, is once, few, many, or a class for clones that have expanded.

abundance	v_gene	len	d_gene	j_gene	CDR3nt	CDR3aa
NA	TRBV11-2	14	NA	TRBJ1-5	TGTGCCACCTCGAACAGGGACCCACCAGAGCCCCAGCATTTT	CATSNRDPPEPQHF
once	TRBV7-6	14	TRBD1	TRBJ1-2	TGTGCCAGCAGCTTAGCAGGGGGCTACTATGGCTACACCTTC	CASSLAGGYYGYTF
NA	TRBV5-1	16	NA	TRBJ2-3	TGCGCCAGCAGCCGTTTGGGGTACCCTAGCACGGATACGCAGTATTTT	CASSRLGYPSTDTQYF
once	TRBV11-2	15	TRBD1	TRBJ2-1	TGTGCCAGCAGCTTAGAGGGACAGAAGTACAATGAGCAGTTCTTC	CASSLEGQKYNEQFF
NA	TRBV28	14	NA	TRBJ2-3	TGTGCCAGCATGGGGCCAGGGGGCACAGATACGCAGTATTTT	CASMGPGGTDTQYF
NA	TRBV5-1	13	NA	TRBJ2-1	TGCGCCAGCAGCTTGGCTCAGTACAATGAGCAGTTCTTC	CASSLAQYNEQFF
once	TRBV6-5	15	TRBD1	TRBJ1-2	TGTGCCAGCAGTTCGAACCGACAGGGGGGGGGTGGCTACACCTTC	CASSSNRQGGGGYTF
NA	TRBV6-5	14	NA	TRBJ1-1	TGTGCCAGCAGTTACTCTACAGGTAACACTGAAGCTTTCTTT	CASSYSTGNTEAFF
NA	TRBV5-5	14	TRBD1	TRBJ2-7	TGTGCCAGCAGCTGGACAGGGATTTTGAACGAGCAGTACTTC	CASSWTGILNEQYF
NA	TRBV18	16	NA	TRBJ2-2	TGTGCCAGCTCACCATACCCCTACTCCCCCGGCGGGGAGCTGTTTTTT	CASSPYPYSPGGELFF
NA	TRBV5-1	15	TRBD1	TRBJ1-6	TGCGCCAGCAGCTTGGGTAGGGGGCTGAATTCACCCCTCCACTTT	CASSLGRGLNSPLHF
NA	TRBV6-5	11	NA	TRBJ2-7	TGTGCCAGCAGTAATCAGGGATTCCAGTACTTC	CASSNQGFQYF
NA	TRBV11-1	12	NA	TRBJ2-7	TGTGCCAGCAGCCGCACGCGGGACGAGCAGTACTTC	CASSRTRDEQYF
NA	TRBV15	18	TRBD2	TRBJ2-3	TGTGCCACCAGCAGGAAGGTACTAGCGGGGGGGCCCACAGATACGCAGTATTTT	CATSRKVLAGGPTDTQYF
NA	TRBV3-1/TRBV3-2	14	NA	TRBJ2-7	TGTGCCAGCAGCCAAGAGATACGGGGCTACGAGCAGTACTTC	CASSQEIRGYEQYF
NA	TRBV2	15	TRBD1	TRBJ1-5	TGTGCCAGCAGTGGGGACAGGTATAGCAATCAGCCCCAGCATTTT	CASSGDRYSNQPQHF
NA	TRBV30	13	TRBD1	TRBJ1-5	TGTGCCTGGAGTTTGACAGGGGACCAGCCCCAGCATTTT	CAWSLTGDQPQHF
NA	TRBV2	12	TRBD2	TRBJ2-3	TGTGCCAGCAGTGAATCTAGCGGGGTTCAGTATTTT	CASSESSGVQYF
few	TRBV6-5	14	NA	TRBJ1-1	TGTGCCAGCAGTTACGATGGCAGGCCGGTGGAAGCTTTCTTT	CASSYDGRPVEAFF
NA	TRBV7-6	16	TRBD1	TRBJ1-5	TGTGCCAGCAGCTCGGGGCTGGGCAGGGGGCATCAGCCCCAGCATTTT	CASSSGLGRGHQPQHF
NA	TRBV28	14	TRBD1	TRBJ2-1	TGTGCCAGCAGTGACAGGGTAAACTACAATGAGCAGTTCTTC	CASSDRVNYNEQFF
once	TRBV7-2	15	TRBD2	TRBJ2-7	TGTGCCAGCAGCTGGACTAGCGGAGCCCCCTACGAGCAGTACTTC	CASSWTSGAPYEQYF
NA	TRBV4-1	16	NA	TRBJ1-3	TGCGCCAGCAGCCCAAGTGTGGCAGGGGTAGGGAACACCATATATTTT	CASSPSVAGVGNTIYF
NA	TRBV30	14	NA	TRBJ2-7	TGTGCCTGGAGCCAGGGTGGGGCCTCCTACGAGCAGTACTTC	CAWSQGGASYEQYF
NA	TRBV6-5	13	NA	TRBJ1-2	TGTGCCAGCACCAGCCGGGCTAACTATGGCTACACCTTC	CASTSRANYGYTF
NA	TRBV27	14	NA	TRBJ1-6	TGTGCCAGCAGTAGACAGGAACCTAATTCACCCCTCCACTTT	CASSRQEPNSPLHF
NA	TRBV29-1	13	NA	TRBJ1-5	TGCAGCGTTGCGGTATATAGCAATCAGCCCCAGCATTTT	CSVAVYSNQPQHF
NA	TRBV7-2	18	NA	TRBJ2-1	TGTGCCAGCAGCTTAGGAATGATCGGGTTGGGCTCCTACAATGAGCAGTTCTTC	CASSLGMIGLGSYNEQFF
NA	TRBV5-4	17	TRBD2	TRBJ2-3	TGTGCCAGCAGCCTAGCGACGGGGAGGGTTAGCACAGATACGCAGTATTTT	CASSLATGRVSTDTQYF
NA	TRBV29-1	14	TRBD2	TRBJ2-2	TGCAGCGTTGGGACTAGCGTTAACACCGGGGAGCTGTTTTTT	CSVGTSVNTGELFF
NA	TRBV12-3/TRBV12-4	11	TRBD1	TRBJ1-1	TGTGCCAGCAGGGGGACAGTAGAAGCTTTCTTT	CASRGTVEAFF
NA	TRBV19	13	NA	TRBJ1-1	TGTGCCAGTAATACGGGGAAGGGCACTGAAGCTTTCTTT	CASNTGKGTEAFF
NA	TRBV4-3	15	NA	TRBJ2-7	TGCGCCAGCAGCCAAGATGCGGGGTTACTAGGCGAGCAGTACTTC	CASSQDAGLLGEQYF
NA	TRBV6-2/TRBV6-3	12	NA	TRBJ2-7	TGTGCCAGCAGTTACTCGGGCTCCCAGAAGTACTTC	CASSYSGSQKYF
few	TRBV18	14	NA	TRBJ1-5	TGTGCCAGCTCACCGGACTACATCAATCAGCCCCAGCATTTT	CASSPDYINQPQHF
NA	TRBV30	19	NA	TRBJ1-5	TGTGCCTGGAGTACACACGCGGGGGGCGGGTTGGTCGGCAATCAGCCCCAGCATTTT	CAWSTHAGGGLVGNQPQHF
NA	TRBV7-3	13	NA	TRBJ1-1	TGTGCCACAGCGTTAGCAGTGAACACTGAAGCTTTCTTT	CATALAVNTEAFF
NA	TRBV3-1/TRBV3-2	19	TRBD2	TRBJ2-1	TGTGCCAGCAGCCAAAGCCCTGGGGGGGGAAGACTCTCCTACAATGAGCAGTTCTTC	CASSQSPGGGRLSYNEQFF
once	TRBV2	15	TRBD2	TRBJ2-3	TGTGCCAGCAGTGAAGGCGGGGGGCGTACAGATACGCAGTATTTT	CASSEGGGRTDTQYF
NA	TRBV4-2	16	TRBD2	TRBJ2-3	TGTGCCAGCAGCCAATCCGCGGGGGGGCTCACAGATACGCAGTATTTT	CASSQSAGGLTDTQYF
NA	TRBV6-5	16	NA	TRBJ2-2	TGTGCCAGCAGTTACTCTGGGGGAGGGAACACCGGGGAGCTGTTTTTT	CASSYSGGGNTGELFF
NA	TRBV4-3	16	NA	TRBJ2-7	TGCGCCAGCAGCCAAGATGTTAAGGAGGTCGGCTACGAGCAGTACTTC	CASSQDVKEVGYEQYF
NA	TRBV18	16	TRBD2	TRBJ2-7	TGTGCCAGCTCACCAGCCGCTGTACGGGGGGTATACGAGCAGTACTTC	CASSPAAVRGVYEQYF
NA	TRBV28	15	TRBD2	TRBJ2-1	TGTGCCAGCAATTTGAGGACTAGTTTTTACAATGAGCAGTTCTTC	CASNLRTSFYNEQFF
NA	TRBV23-1	16	NA	TRBJ2-6	TGCGCCAGCAGTCCCGGCACAGGGGGGGTCTACAACGTCCTGACTTTC	CASSPGTGGVYNVLTF
once	TRBV10-2	12	NA	TRBJ1-2	TGCGCCAGCAGTGAGGCAGGAATCGGCTACACCTTC	CASSEAGIGYTF
few	TRBV7-6	15	NA	TRBJ2-7	TGTGCCAGCAGCCCCGGCAGGGCGCCCCTCTACGAGCAGTACTTC	CASSPGRAPLYEQYF
NA	TRBV5-6	13	NA	TRBJ1-1	TGTGCCAGCAGCTTAGGGGGGAACACTGAAGCTTTCTTT	CASSLGGNTEAFF
few	TRBV4-2	13	NA	TRBJ2-1	TGTGCCAGCAGCCGCCGGGGAGGCAATGAGCAGTTCTTC	CASSRRGGNEQFF
NA	TRBV10-2	15	NA	TRBJ1-1	TGCGCCAGCAGTGGGGACACCGGGCAGGGCACTGAAGCTTTCTTT	CASSGDTGQGTEAFF
NA	TRBV5-1	14	NA	TRBJ1-5	TGCGCCAGCAGCTTGGACGGGAACAATCAGCCCCAGCATTTT	CASSLDGNNQPQHF
NA	TRBV18	14	NA	TRBJ1-2	TGTGCCAGCTCACAAGGCGAGAGGGTTGGTGGCTACACCTTC	CASSQGERVGGYTF
NA	TRBV19	14	NA	TRBJ1-2	TGTGCCAGTAGTCCCCTAGGGTCAGCGGATGGCTACACCTTC	CASSPLGSADGYTF
NA	TRBV6-7	12	NA	TRBJ1-2	TGTGCCAGCATTTTAGACAGCTATGGCTACACCTTC	CASILDSYGYTF
NA	TRBV7-7	16	TRBD2	TRBJ2-3	TGTGCTAGCAGCCCAGGACTAGCGGGAGGGTTAGATACGCAGTATTTT	CASSPGLAGGLDTQYF
NA	TRBV11-2	15	TRBD1	TRBJ2-7	TGTGCCAGCAGCATCCGTACAGGGGGCGTTTACGAGCAGTACTTC	CASSIRTGGVYEQYF
NA	TRBV28	16	NA	TRBJ1-1	TGTGCCAGCAGTCCCCCAAAGGGACAATACGTCACTGAAGCTTTCTTT	CASSPPKGQYVTEAFF
NA	TRBV3-1/TRBV3-2	19	TRBD2	TRBJ2-4	TGTGCCAGCAGCCTCGGGACTAGCGGGAGAAGGGGAGCCAAAAACATTCAGTACTTC	CASSLGTSGRRGAKNIQYF
NA	TRBV18	13	NA	TRBJ2-5	TGTGCCAGCTCACCTACAGGGAGAGAGACCCAGTACTTC	CASSPTGRETQYF
few	TRBV2	14	TRBD1	TRBJ1-1	TGTGCCAGCAGTGTAGACAGGGTGAACACTGAAGCTTTCTTT	CASSVDRVNTEAFF